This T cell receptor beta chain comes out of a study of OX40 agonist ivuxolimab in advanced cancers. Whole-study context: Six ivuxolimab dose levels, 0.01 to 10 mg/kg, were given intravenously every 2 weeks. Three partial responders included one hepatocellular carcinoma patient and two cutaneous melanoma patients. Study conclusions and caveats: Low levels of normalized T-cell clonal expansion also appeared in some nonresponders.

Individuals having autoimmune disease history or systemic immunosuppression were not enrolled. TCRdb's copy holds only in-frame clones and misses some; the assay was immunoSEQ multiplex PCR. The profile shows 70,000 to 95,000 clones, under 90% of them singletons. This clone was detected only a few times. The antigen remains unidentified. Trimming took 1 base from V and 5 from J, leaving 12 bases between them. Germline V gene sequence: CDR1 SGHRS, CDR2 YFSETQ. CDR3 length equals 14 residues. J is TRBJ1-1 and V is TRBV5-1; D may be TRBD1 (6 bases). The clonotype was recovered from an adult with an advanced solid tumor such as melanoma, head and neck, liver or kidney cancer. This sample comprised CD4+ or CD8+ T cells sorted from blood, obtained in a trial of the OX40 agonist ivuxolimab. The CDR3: CASSLPQGGTEAFF. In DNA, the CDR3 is TGCGCCAGCAGCTTGCCACAGGGCGGGACTGAAGCTTTCTTT.